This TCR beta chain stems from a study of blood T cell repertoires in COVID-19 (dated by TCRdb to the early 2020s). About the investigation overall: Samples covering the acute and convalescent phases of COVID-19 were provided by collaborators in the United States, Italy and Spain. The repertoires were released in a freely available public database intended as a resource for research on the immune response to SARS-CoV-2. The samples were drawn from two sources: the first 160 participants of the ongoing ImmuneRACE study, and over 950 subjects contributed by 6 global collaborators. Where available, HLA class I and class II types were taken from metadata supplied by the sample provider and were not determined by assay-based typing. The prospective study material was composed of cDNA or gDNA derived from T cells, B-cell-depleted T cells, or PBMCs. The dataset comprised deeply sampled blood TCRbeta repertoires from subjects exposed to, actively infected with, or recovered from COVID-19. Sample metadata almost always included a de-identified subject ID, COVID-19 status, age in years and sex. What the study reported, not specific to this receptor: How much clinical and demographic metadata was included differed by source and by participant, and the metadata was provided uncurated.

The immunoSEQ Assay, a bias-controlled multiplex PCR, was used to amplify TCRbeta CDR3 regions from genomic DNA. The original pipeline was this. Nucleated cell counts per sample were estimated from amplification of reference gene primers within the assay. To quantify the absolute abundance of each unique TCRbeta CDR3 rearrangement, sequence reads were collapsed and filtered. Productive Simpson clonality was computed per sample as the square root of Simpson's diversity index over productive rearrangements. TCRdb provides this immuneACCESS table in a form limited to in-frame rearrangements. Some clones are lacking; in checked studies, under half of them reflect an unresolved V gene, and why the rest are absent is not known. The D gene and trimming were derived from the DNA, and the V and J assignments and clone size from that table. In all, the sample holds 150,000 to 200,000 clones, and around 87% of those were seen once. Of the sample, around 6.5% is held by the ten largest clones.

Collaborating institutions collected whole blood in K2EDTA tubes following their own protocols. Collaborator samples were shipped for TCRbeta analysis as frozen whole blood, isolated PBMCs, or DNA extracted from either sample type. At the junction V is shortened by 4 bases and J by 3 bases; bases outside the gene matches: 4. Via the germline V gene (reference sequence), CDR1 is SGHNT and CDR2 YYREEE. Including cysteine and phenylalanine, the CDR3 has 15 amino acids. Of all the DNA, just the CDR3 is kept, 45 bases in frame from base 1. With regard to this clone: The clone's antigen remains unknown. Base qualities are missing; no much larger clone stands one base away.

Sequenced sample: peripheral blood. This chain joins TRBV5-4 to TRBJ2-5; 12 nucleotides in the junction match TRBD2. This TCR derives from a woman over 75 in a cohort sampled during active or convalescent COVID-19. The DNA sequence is TGTGCCAGCAGCCCCCGGACTAGCGGGGAAGAGACCCAGTACTTC. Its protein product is CASSPRTSGEETQYF.